This TCR beta chain was recorded in a study of CD8 T cells in ankylosing spondylitis. General study results and limits: In the blood and synovial fluid of reactive arthritis, some motif variants had been previously reported. Among TCR beta sequences, a motif of several highly homologous variants appeared characteristic of ankylosing spondylitis blood.

Quantitative 5'-RACE with molecular barcodes was used to make the TCR beta libraries. In TCRdb, the 5' RACE reads were re-called with MiXCR into one record per CDR3 protein. This sample carries 150,000 to 200,000 distinct CDR3 sequences, under 35% of them seen once, and the ten largest clones take 4.5% to 6%. This clonotype was seen once. Its matching antigen is unknown. Source material: synovial fluid, either unsorted or a sorted T cell fraction (not recorded which). The sequence derives from a male donor with ankylosing spondylitis.

The CDR3 DNA reads as TGTGCCAGCAGTCTGGGACGAACCCAAGAGACCCAGTACTTC. This translates into CASSLGRTQETQYF. The chain is built from TRBV2 and TRBJ2-5; the D call may be TRBD1 or TRBD2 (5 bases each). V was pared by 5 bases and J by 1 base, with 11 bases between. The CDR3 extends over 14 amino acids. Germline assignment: CDR1 SNHLY and CDR2 FYNNEI.